These 21 T cell receptor beta chains were all obtained from the same sample, sequenced in a study of blood T cell repertoires in COVID-19. Generated by immunoSEQ multiplex PCR, the TCRdb table keeps only in-frame clones and is missing some. The sample carries some 160,000 clones, roughly 80% recorded once. Sequenced material: peripheral blood. Every receptor here comes from a woman of 80 years or more with acute or convalescent COVID-19.

The chain combines TRBV28 with TRBJ1-4; 8 nucleotides line up with TRBD1. CDR1 MDHEN and CDR2 SYDVKM come from the germline V gene. V gave up 5 bases and J gave up 7 bases; unmatched junction bases: 6. The CDR3 is 14 residues long. CDR3 nucleotide sequence: TGTGCCAGCAGTGTTGGACAGGGAGGTGAAAAACTGTTTTTT. Translating gives CASSVGQGGEKLFF.

This chain links TRBV6-2 or TRBV6-3 with TRBJ2-2; 10 nucleotides agree with TRBD1. CDR3 size: 13 residues. Germline CDR1 and CDR2: MNHEY and SVGEGT. J was trimmed by 6 bases and V by 6 bases; bases with no gene match: 1. CDR3 sequence reads: CASSGQGAGELFF. CDR3 DNA: TGTGCCAGCAGCGGACAGGGGGCCGGGGAGCTGTTTTTT.

The chain recombines TRBV3-1 (or the pseudogene TRBV3-2) with TRBJ1-1; tentative D call: TRBD1 (6 bases). This CDR3 is 15 amino acids long. Germline V gene data show CDR1 as LGHDT and CDR2 as YNNKEL (reference sequence). V lost 0 bases, J lost 10 bases, and 18 bases lay in between. The CDR3 DNA sequence: TGTGCCAGCAGCCAAGATATAAACAGGGTTAAGGGAGCTTTCTTT. This translates into CASSQDINRVKGAFF.

V is TRBV5-1 and J is TRBJ2-6, with 13 bases identical to TRBD2. The CDR3 loop spans 23 amino acids. The germline CDR1 and CDR2 sequences are SGHRS and YFSETQ. The J segment lost 1 base and the V segment lost 3 bases, leaving 19 bases of the junction unmatched. The CDR3 DNA follows: TGCGCCAGCAGCTCTGCAGGGCGCCCCTCTGGACTAGCGGGAGAATCTGGGGCCAACGTCCTGACTTTC. It translates to CASSSAGRPSGLAGESGANVLTF. The full variable domain, in which reference TRBV5-1 and TRBJ2-6 provide the parts outside the CDR3, is KAGVTQTPRYLIKTRGQQVTLSCSPISGHRSVSWYQQTPGQGLQFLFEYFSETQRNKGNFPGRFSGRQFSNSRSEMNVSTLELGDSALYLCASSSAGRPSGLAGESGANVLTFGAGSRLTVL.

The rearrangement uses TRBV6-1 and TRBJ2-1; 9 bases fit TRBD1. Trimming removed 3 bases from V and 14 bases from J; junction bases left unmatched: 5. The length of the CDR3 is 12 residues. Germline loops: CDR1 MNHNS, CDR2 SASEGT. CDR3 in DNA: TGTGCCAGCAGTGAGGGGGACAGGGAGGAGTTCTTC. This encodes CASSEGDREEFF.

This rearrangement joins TRBV7-2 to TRBJ1-5, with 10 nucleotides matching TRBD1. This CDR3 region has 16 residues. V shed 5 bases and J 6 bases; nucleotides not matched to a gene: 10. CDR1 SGHTA and CDR2 FQGNSA come from the germline V gene. CDR3 bases: TGTGCCAGCAGCCCTCGGACAGGGGGGGGTGCTCAGCCCCAGCATTTT. Amino acid sequence: CASSPRTGGGAQPQHF.

CDR3 in amino acids: CASSPDRGSNYGYTF. CDR3 nucleotides: TGTGCCAGCTCACCCGACAGGGGCTCTAACTATGGCTACACCTTC. The chain is built from TRBV18 and TRBJ1-2; 8 bases match TRBD1. The CDR3 runs 15 residues. The germline V gene encodes CDR1 KGHSH and CDR2 LQKENI. Unmatched junction bases numbered 3, after V lost 3 bases and J lost 0 bases. Full variable domain (rest looked up from reference TRBV18 and TRBJ1-2): NAGVMQNPRHLVRRRGQEARLRCSPMKGHSHVYWYRQLPEEGLKFMVYLQKENIIDESGMPKERFSAEFPKEGPSILRIQQVVRGDSAAYFCASSPDRGSNYGYTFGSGTRLTVV.

CDR3 coding DNA: TGTGCCACCAGTGGACGAGTCCATAGCGGGGGGGCCAGCAATGAGCAGTTCTTC. It encodes CATSGRVHSGGASNEQFF. The J gene is TRBJ2-1, the V gene TRBV24-1; 11 nucleotides match TRBD2. Germline CDR1 is KGHDR and CDR2 is SFDVKD. CDR3 length: 18 residues. Germline trimming cut 5 bases from V and 6 bases from J; bases unmatched to any gene: 14.

CDR3 coding DNA: TGTGCCAGCAGCACAGGGGGCGTCACTGAAGCTTTCTTT. It is translated as CASSTGGVTEAFF. The V call is TRBV7-9, the J call TRBJ1-1; 9 bases match TRBD1. The CDR3 consists of 13 residues. Unmatched junction bases numbered 2, after V lost 5 bases and J lost 4 bases. Looked up from germline, CDR1 is SEHNR and CDR2 is FQNEAQ (reference sequence).

This clone was seen just once. The chain links TRBV28 to TRBJ2-7; 7 bases match TRBD2. The V gene's germline CDR1 is MDHEN and CDR2 SYDVKM. The CDR3 has 13 amino acids. V dropped 6 bases and J dropped 2; count of bases not matched to a gene: 4. CDR3 bases: TGTGCCAGCAGGTCGGGGGGTACCTACGAGCAGTACTTC. Its protein is CASRSGGTYEQYF.

The chain has TRBV6-5 and TRBJ2-3, with TRBD2 matching over 9 bases. Per germline, CDR1 MNHEY and CDR2 SVGAGI. V trimming: 7 bases; J trimming: 4 bases; junction bases outside the gene matches: 9. The CDR3 is made up of 15 amino acids. DNA for the CDR3: TGTGCCAGCAACGCTCCGGGACTAGCTTCAGATACGCAGTATTTT. Its translation: CASNAPGLASDTQYF.

V usage is TRBV9 and J usage is TRBJ2-7; 11 positions match TRBD2. Looked up from germline, CDR1 is SGDLS and CDR2 is YYNGEE. The length of the CDR3 is 15 residues. V lost 4 bases to trimming and J lost 1 base; unmatched junction nucleotides: 4. CDR3 region: CASSIAGGVSYEQYF. CDR3 nucleotides: TGTGCCAGCAGCATAGCGGGAGGGGTATCCTACGAGCAGTACTTC.

The chain combines TRBV6-1 with TRBJ1-5, with TRBD1 matching 7 bases. The germline gives CDR1 MNHNS, CDR2 SASEGT. This CDR3 is 16 amino acids long. V dropped 2 bases and J dropped 7; count of bases not matched to a gene: 11. CDR3 DNA: TGTGCCAGCAGTGAAAGCAACAGGGGAAGAGGACAGCCCCAGCATTTT. This translates into CASSESNRGRGQPQHF.

The genes are TRBV28 and TRBJ2-7; D remains ambiguous. Germline CDR1 reads MDHEN; CDR2 reads SYDVKM. V lost 6 bases, J lost 2 bases, and 14 bases lay in between. The CDR3 is 14 amino acids. The CDR3 nucleotides are TGTGCCAGCAGGCCTTCCGTGACAACCTACGAGCAGTACTTC. Its translation: CASRPSVTTYEQYF.

The DNA for the CDR3 is TGTGCCAGCAGCTTAGTTTTGACAGGCGTTGGCTACACCTTC. Protein: CASSLVLTGVGYTF. The chain carries TRBV11-2 and TRBJ1-2; TRBD1 might be the D (6 bases). V shed 1 base and J shed 7 bases, with 13 bases lying between them. Germline loops: CDR1 SGHAT, CDR2 FQNNGV. The CDR3 has 14 residues. The entire variable domain, with the rest obtained from reference TRBV11-2 and TRBJ1-2, is as follows: EAGVAQSPRYKIIEKRQSVAFWCNPISGHATLYWYQQILGQGPKLLIQFQNNGVVDDSQLPKDRFSAERLKGVDSTLKIQPAKLEDSAVYLCASSLVLTGVGYTFGSGTRLTVV.

The chain recombines TRBV7-8 with TRBJ1-4, with D maybe TRBD1 (6 bases). Germline CDR1 SGHVS, CDR2 FQNEAQ. Trimming pared 5 bases from V and 7 bases from J, leaving 17 bases between. The CDR3 is made up of 15 amino acids. The CDR3 protein is CASSTVRGATEKLFF. The CDR3 nucleotides read TGTGCCAGCAGCACAGTCCGGGGGGCTACTGAAAAACTGTTTTTT.

The chain has TRBV5-1 and TRBJ1-1, with D possibly matching TRBD1 (6 bases). Germline V lookup: CDR1 SGHRS, CDR2 YFSETQ. The V and J ends lost 4 bases and 6 bases respectively, with 16 bases between them. The length of the CDR3 is 14 residues. Here the CDR3 reads CASSVTGGLSEAFF. In nucleotides, the CDR3 is TGCGCCAGCAGCGTGACAGGCGGGCTGTCTGAAGCTTTCTTT.

CDR3 coding DNA: TGTGCCAGCAGGGGACAGGGAAATAGCAATCAGCCCCAGCATTTT. Its translation: CASRGQGNSNQPQHF. This chain uses TRBV2 with TRBJ1-5, with TRBD1 identical over 9 bases. The ends lost 6 bases at V and 0 bases at J; junction bases unmatched: 3. This CDR3 spans 15 amino acids. CDR1 is SNHLY and CDR2 is FYNNEI in the germline V gene. Full variable domain (remainder filled in from reference TRBV2 and TRBJ1-5): EPEVTQTPSHQVTQMGQEVILRCVPISNHLYFYWYRQILGQKVEFLVSFYNNEISEKSEIFDDQFSVERPDGSNFTLKIRSTKLEDSAMYFCASRGQGNSNQPQHFGDGTRLSIL.

V gene TRBV29-1 combines with J gene TRBJ2-3, with D unclear. V was cut by 3 bases and J by 4 bases, with 14 bases left in between. The CDR3 extends over 14 amino acids. Germline CDR1 is SQVTM and CDR2 is ANQGSEA. This CDR3 reads CSVDPVAIPDTQYF. CDR3 DNA sequence: TGCAGCGTTGACCCAGTGGCAATCCCAGATACGCAGTATTTT.

The J gene is TRBJ1-2, the V gene TRBV18; D unclear. Trimming took off 0 bases at V and 3 bases at J, with 8 bases between the two ends. Germline V lookup: CDR1 KGHSH, CDR2 LQKENI. The CDR3 length is 14 residues. Written as DNA, the CDR3 is TGTGCCAGCTCACCACCTCCGGGGTACTATGGCTACACCTTC. Protein: CASSPPPGYYGYTF.

This clone showed up just once. The CDR3 here is CASSLAGTGGYNEQFF. The CDR3 bases are TGTGCCAGCAGCTTGGCTGGGACAGGGGGCTACAATGAGCAGTTCTTC. J is TRBJ2-1 and V is TRBV11-2; 11 bases line up with TRBD1. Germline V gene lookup returns CDR1 SGHAT and CDR2 FQNNGV. With V trimmed by 3 bases and J by 3 bases, 4 bases remained unmatched. The length of the CDR3 is 16 residues.